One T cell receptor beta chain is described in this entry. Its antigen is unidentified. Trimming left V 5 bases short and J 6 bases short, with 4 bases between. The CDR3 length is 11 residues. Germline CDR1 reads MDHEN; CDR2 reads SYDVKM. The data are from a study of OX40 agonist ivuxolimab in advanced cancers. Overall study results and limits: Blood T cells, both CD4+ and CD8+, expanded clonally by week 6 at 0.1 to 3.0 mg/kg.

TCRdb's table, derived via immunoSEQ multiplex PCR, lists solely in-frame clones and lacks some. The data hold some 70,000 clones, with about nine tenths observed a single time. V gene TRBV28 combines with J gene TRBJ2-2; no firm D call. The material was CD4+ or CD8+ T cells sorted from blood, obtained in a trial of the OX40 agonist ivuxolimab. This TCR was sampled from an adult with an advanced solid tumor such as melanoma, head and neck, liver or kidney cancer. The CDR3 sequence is CASSAPGELFF. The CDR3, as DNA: TGTGCCAGCAGTGCTCCCGGGGAGCTGTTTTTT.